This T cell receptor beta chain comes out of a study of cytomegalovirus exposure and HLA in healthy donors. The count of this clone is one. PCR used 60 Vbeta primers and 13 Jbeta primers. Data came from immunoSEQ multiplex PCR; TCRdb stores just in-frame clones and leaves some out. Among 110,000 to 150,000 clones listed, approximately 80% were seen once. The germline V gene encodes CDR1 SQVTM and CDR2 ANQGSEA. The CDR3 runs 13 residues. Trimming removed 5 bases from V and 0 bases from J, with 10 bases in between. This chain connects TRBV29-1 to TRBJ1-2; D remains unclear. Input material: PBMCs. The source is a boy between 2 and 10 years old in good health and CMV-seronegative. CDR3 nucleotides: TGCAGCGTTAGAGCGGTGGCTAACTATGGCTACACCTTC. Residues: CSVRAVANYGYTF.